This T cell receptor (beta chain) originates from a study of immune evolution from preneoplasia to lung adenocarcinoma. Points from the study as a whole: Top clone share appeared to fall from AAH through AIS, MIA, adenocarcinoma. Later-stage lesions seemingly showed higher T cell density and diversity than normal lung.

TCRdb keeps only in-frame clones here, not all; method: immunoSEQ multiplex PCR. The data contain roughly 9,900 clones, around nine tenths of them singletons. About this clone: The antigen is not known.

V lost 1 base to trimming and J lost 9 bases; unmatched junction nucleotides: 10. CDR3 length: 16 amino acids. Germline CDR1 is KGHSH and CDR2 is LQKENI. Material: FFPE invasive lung adenocarcinoma tissue. This receptor was obtained from a person aged 65-85 years with invasive lung adenocarcinoma. Some clones in this sample may be carry-over from other donors' samples. The chain uses TRBV18 and TRBJ2-1, with TRBD2 matching 9 bases. CDR3 residues: CASSPLAGDLSSEQFF. DNA of the CDR3: TGTGCCAGCTCACCACTAGCGGGAGACCTTTCCAGTGAGCAGTTCTTC.